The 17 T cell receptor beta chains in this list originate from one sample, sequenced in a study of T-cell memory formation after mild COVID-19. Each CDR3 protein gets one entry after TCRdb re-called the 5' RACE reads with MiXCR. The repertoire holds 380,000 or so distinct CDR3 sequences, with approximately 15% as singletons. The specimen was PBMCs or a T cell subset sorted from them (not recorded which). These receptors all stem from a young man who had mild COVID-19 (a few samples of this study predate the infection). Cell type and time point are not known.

The CDR3 DNA reads TGTGCCAGCAGCTGGGGAGGTGGGGGGTCCTACGAGCAGTACGTC. Protein product: CASSWGGGGSYEQYV. The chain combines TRBV7-2 with TRBJ2-7, with D possibly being TRBD2 (6 bases). The germline gives CDR1 SGHTA, CDR2 FQGNSA. There are 15 residues in the CDR3. Trimming shortened V by 4 bases and J by 1 base, and 14 bases separated the two germline ends.

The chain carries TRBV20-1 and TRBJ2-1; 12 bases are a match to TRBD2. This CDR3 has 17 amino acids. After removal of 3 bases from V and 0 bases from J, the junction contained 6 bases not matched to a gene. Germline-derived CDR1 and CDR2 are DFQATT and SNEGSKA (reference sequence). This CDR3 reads CSARLLAGGLSYNEQFF. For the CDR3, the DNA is TGCAGTGCTAGGTTACTAGCGGGGGGTCTCTCCTACAATGAGCAGTTCTTC.

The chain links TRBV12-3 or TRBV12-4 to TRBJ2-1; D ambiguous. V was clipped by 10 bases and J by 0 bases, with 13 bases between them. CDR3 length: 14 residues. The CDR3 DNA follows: TGTGCCACCCGTGGATCCAGCTCCTACAATGAGCAGTTCTTC. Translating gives CATRGSSSYNEQFF.

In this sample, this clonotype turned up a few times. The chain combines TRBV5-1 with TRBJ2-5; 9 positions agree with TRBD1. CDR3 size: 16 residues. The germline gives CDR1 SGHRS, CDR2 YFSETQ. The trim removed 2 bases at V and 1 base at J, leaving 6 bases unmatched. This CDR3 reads CASSFDRGRPQETQYF. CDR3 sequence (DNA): TGCGCCAGCAGCTTCGACAGGGGGAGACCCCAAGAGACCCAGTACTTC. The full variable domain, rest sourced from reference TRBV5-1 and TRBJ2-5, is KAGVTQTPRYLIKTRGQQVTLSCSPISGHRSVSWYQQTPGQGLQFLFEYFSETQRNKGNFPGRFSGRQFSNSRSEMNVSTLELGDSALYLCASSFDRGRPQETQYFGPGTRLLVL.

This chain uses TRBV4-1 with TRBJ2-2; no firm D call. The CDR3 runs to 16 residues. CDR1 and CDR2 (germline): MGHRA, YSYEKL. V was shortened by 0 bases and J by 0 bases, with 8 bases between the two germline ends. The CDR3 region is CASSQDPDANTGELFF. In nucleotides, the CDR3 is TGCGCCAGCAGCCAAGATCCGGACGCGAACACCGGGGAGCTGTTTTTT.

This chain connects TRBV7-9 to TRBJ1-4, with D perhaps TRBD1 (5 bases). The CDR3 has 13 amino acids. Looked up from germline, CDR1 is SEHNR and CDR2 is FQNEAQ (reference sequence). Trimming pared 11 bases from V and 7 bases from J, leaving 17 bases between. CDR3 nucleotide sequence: TGTGCCGGTGGGGGGTACCAGGGTGAAAAACTGTTTTTT. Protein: CAGGGYQGEKLFF.

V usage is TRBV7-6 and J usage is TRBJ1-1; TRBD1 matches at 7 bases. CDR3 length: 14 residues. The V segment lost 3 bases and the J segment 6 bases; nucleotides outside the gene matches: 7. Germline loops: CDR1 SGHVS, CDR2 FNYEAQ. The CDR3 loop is CASSFEGAGAEAFF. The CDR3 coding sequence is TGTGCCAGCAGCTTCGAGGGGGCTGGAGCTGAAGCTTTCTTT.

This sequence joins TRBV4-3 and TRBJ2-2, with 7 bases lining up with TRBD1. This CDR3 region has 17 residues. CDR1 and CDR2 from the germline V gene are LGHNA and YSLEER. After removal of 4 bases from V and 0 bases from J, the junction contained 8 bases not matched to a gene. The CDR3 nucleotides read TGCGCCAGCAGCCCGGACCCGGGACAGACGAACACCGGGGAGCTGTTTTTT. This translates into CASSPDPGQTNTGELFF.

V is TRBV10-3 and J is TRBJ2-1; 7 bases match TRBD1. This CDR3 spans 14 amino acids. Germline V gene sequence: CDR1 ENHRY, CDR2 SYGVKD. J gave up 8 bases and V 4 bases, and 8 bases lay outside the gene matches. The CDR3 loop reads CAISAPPDRDEQFF. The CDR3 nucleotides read TGTGCCATCAGTGCCCCCCCTGACAGGGATGAGCAGTTCTTC.

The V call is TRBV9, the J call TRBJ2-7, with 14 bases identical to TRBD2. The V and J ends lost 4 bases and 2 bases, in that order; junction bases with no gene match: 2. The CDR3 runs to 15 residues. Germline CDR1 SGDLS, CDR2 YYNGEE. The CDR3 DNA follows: TGTGCCAGCAGCTCGGGACTAGCGGGGGCCTACGAGCAGTACTTC. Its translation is CASSSGLAGAYEQYF. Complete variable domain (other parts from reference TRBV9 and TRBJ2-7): DSGVTQTPKHLITATGQRVTLRCSPRSGDLSVYWYQQSLDQGLQFLIQYYNGEERAKGNILERFSAQQFPDLHSELNLSSLELGDSALYFCASSSGLAGAYEQYFGPGTRLTVT.

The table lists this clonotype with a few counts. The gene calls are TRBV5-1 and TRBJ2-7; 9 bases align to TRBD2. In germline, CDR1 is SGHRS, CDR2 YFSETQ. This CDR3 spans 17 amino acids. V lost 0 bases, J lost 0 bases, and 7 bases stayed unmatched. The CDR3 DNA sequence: TGCGCCAGCAGCTTGGGGATTAGCGGGGGCCTCTCCTACGAGCAGTACTTC. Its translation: CASSLGISGGLSYEQYF.

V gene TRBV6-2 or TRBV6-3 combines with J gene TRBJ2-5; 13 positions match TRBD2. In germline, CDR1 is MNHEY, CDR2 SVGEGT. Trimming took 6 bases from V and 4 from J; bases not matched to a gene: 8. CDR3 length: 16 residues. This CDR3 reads CASSATSGGPGETQYF. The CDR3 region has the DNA TGTGCCAGCAGCGCGACTAGCGGGGGGCCGGGAGAGACCCAGTACTTC.

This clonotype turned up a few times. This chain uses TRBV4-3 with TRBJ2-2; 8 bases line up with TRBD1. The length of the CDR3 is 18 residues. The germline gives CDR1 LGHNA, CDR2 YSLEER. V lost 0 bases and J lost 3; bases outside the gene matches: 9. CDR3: CASSQDLWTGSDTGELFF. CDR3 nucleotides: TGCGCCAGCAGCCAAGATCTTTGGACAGGGAGTGACACCGGGGAGCTGTTTTTT.

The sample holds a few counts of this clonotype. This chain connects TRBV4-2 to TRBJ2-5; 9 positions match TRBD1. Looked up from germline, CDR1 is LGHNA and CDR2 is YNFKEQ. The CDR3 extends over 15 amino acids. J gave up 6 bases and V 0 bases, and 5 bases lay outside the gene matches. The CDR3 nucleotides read TGTGCCAGCAGCCAAGAAACAGGGGGCGGGAAGACCCAGTACTTC. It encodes CASSQETGGGKTQYF.

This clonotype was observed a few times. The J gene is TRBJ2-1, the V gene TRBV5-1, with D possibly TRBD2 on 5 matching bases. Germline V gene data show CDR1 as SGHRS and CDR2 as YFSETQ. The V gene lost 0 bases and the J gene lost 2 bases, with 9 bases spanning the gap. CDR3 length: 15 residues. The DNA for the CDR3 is TGCGCCAGCAGCTTGGACGGGGAGACCTACAATGAGCAGTTCTTC. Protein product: CASSLDGETYNEQFF.

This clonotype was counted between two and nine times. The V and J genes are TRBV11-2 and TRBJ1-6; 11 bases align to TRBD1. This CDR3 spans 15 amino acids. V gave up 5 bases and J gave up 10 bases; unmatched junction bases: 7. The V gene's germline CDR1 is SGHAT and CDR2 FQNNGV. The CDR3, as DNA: TGTGCCAGCAGCCTCGGACAGGGGGCAGGATCACCCCTCCACTTT. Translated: CASSLGQGAGSPLHF.

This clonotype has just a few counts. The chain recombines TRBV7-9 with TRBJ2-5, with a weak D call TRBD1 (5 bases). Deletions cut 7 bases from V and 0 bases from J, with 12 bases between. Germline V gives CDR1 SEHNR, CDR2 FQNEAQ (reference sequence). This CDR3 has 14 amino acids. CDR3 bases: TGTGCCAGCAACCGACGCAGGGACCAAGAGACCCAGTACTTC. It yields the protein CASNRRRDQETQYF. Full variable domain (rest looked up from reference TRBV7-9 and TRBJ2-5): DTGVSQNPRHKITKRGQNVTFRCDPISEHNRLYWYRQTLGQGPEFLTYFQNEAQLEKSRLLSDRFSAERPKGSFSTLEIQRTEQGDSAMYLCASNRRRDQETQYFGPGTRLLVL.